The 28 T cell receptor beta chains below come from one sample, sequenced in a study of Ad26.COV2.S vaccination and SARS-CoV-2 variants (dated by TCRdb to 2020 to 2022). The sample's treatment or condition label is to be understood as: around 19 received Ad26.COV2.S at low or high dose, single or two shots; about 5 received placebo; per-sample allocation not given. Repertoires of vaccine and placebo recipients were sequenced from samples taken on day 63 after the first injection. Preparation of the library involved the immunoSEQ multiplex PCR assay. The table comes from immuneACCESS by way of TCRdb, which keeps in-frame sequences with V and J called. Part of the clones is missing from these tables; in studies checked, under half for an unresolved V gene and the rest for unknown reasons. The sample profile shows 400,000 to 500,000 clones; 89% of them were found once. The ten biggest clones cover around 2.6% of the sample.

The sample in question was peripheral blood, obtained in a trial of Ad26.COV2.S vaccine versus placebo. All receptors come from a person between 18 and 59 years old who received the Ad26.COV2.S COVID-19 vaccine or a placebo.

The gene calls are TRBV9 and TRBJ1-2, with 9 bases matching TRBD1. The CDR3 consists of 15 residues. V was clipped by 3 bases and J by 3 bases; unmatched bases: 6. In germline, CDR1 is SGDLS, CDR2 YYNGEE. The CDR3 spells CASSEGQGTYYGYTF. The CDR3 DNA sequence: TGTGCCAGCAGCGAGGGACAGGGCACCTACTATGGCTACACCTTC. Based on the CDR3 plus reference TRBV9 and TRBJ1-2, the full variable domain is DSGVTQTPKHLITATGQRVTLRCSPRSGDLSVYWYQQSLDQGLQFLIQYYNGEERAKGNILERFSAQQFPDLHSELNLSSLELGDSALYFCASSEGQGTYYGYTFGSGTRLTVV.

A single count supports this clone. V and J are TRBV6-2 or TRBV6-3 and TRBJ2-5, with TRBD2 as a possible D gene (6 bases). The length of the CDR3 is 16 residues. The germline V gene has CDR1 MNHEY and CDR2 SVGEGT. V lost 3 bases, J lost 2 bases, and 16 bases lay in between. The CDR3 region is CASSYGGRAGQETQYF. In DNA form, the CDR3 reads TGTGCCAGCAGTTATGGAGGACGGGCGGGGCAAGAGACCCAGTACTTC.

The genes are TRBV7-2 and TRBJ2-3, with D perhaps matching TRBD2 (5 bases). Germline CDR1 and CDR2: SGHTA and FQGNSA. Trimming stripped 4 bases from V and 8 bases from J, with 19 bases between. This CDR3 is built from 15 residues. CDR3 nucleotides: TGTGCCAGCAGCTCCGCCCTGCCTCGAGCGGCTACGCAGTATTTT. Translation: CASSSALPRAATQYF.

This clone is categorized as medium-sized. V and J are TRBV7-9 and TRBJ1-1; D not certain. There are 13 residues in the CDR3. Germline CDR1 SEHNR, CDR2 FQNEAQ (reference sequence). V dropped 5 bases and J dropped 0 bases, with 7 bases sitting between them. The CDR3, as DNA: TGTGCCAGCAGCCCCTCGGTGAACACTGAAGCTTTCTTT. Encoded protein: CASSPSVNTEAFF.

The chain employs TRBV27 and TRBJ1-6; maybe TRBD1 (6 bases). Trimming took off 8 bases at V and 4 bases at J, with 15 bases between the two ends. Germline V lookup: CDR1 MNHEY, CDR2 SMNVEV (reference sequence). The CDR3 loop spans 15 amino acids. The CDR3 reads CASHRGARYNSPLHF. For the CDR3, the DNA is TGTGCCAGCCATAGGGGGGCTCGGTATAATTCACCCCTCCACTTT.

The chain combines TRBV25-1 with TRBJ1-3; D ambiguous. CDR1 MGHDK and CDR2 SYGVNS come from the germline V gene. The CDR3 extends over 11 amino acids. V gave up 4 bases and J gave up 10 bases, with 8 bases separating them. The DNA for the CDR3 is TGTGCCAGCAGTGTCGGGCAGACCATATATTTT. Translating it yields CASSVGQTIYF.

For this clone: The sample contains more than one DNA sequence encoding this CDR3. The gene calls are TRBV5-1 and TRBJ2-5; D could derive from TRBD1 or TRBD2 (5 bases each). CDR3 size: 13 residues. With 2 bases removed from V and 5 bases from J, the gap between germline ends came to 10 bases. In germline, CDR1 is SGHRS, CDR2 YFSETQ. The DNA for the CDR3 is TGCGCCAGCAGCTTCGGGGCCCAGGAGACCCAGTACTTC. This sequence encodes CASSFGAQETQYF.

The chain uses TRBV27 and TRBJ2-3; 7 positions match TRBD2. Germline V CDR1 and CDR2: MNHEY, SMNVEV (reference sequence). This CDR3 has 16 amino acids. Trimming removed 1 base from V and 4 bases from J; junction bases left unmatched: 8. CDR3 in amino acids: CASSLYGRPGADTQYF. Here the CDR3 DNA reads TGTGCCAGCAGTTTATACGGGAGGCCGGGGGCAGATACGCAGTATTTT.

V is TRBV28 and J is TRBJ1-4; D call uncertain. The CDR3 has 14 residues. Germline CDR1 and CDR2: MDHEN and SYDVKM. The ends were cut back, 3 bases at V and 4 bases at J, with 9 bases in the middle. CDR3 sequence: CASSFDQYNEKLFF. The CDR3 DNA follows: TGTGCCAGCAGTTTTGATCAGTATAATGAAAAACTGTTTTTT.

The CDR3: CASKRKGFPANYGYTF. CDR3 sequence (DNA): TGTGCCAGTAAAAGAAAAGGGTTTCCGGCTAACTATGGCTACACCTTC. This rearrangement joins TRBV19 to TRBJ1-2, with D unresolved. Trimming took off 7 bases at V and 0 bases at J, with 18 bases between the two ends. Germline CDR1 and CDR2: LNHDA and SQIVND (reference sequence). The CDR3 runs to 16 residues.

The chain joins TRBV7-9 to TRBJ1-2; 9 bases align to TRBD1. Germline trimming cut 5 bases from V and 7 bases from J; bases unmatched to any gene: 11. The germline V gene has CDR1 SEHNR and CDR2 FQNEAQ (reference sequence). The CDR3 runs 15 residues. CDR3 DNA sequence: TGTGCCAGCAGCCAGGATCAGGACAGGGGAGGTGGCTACACCTTC. Amino acids: CASSQDQDRGGGYTF.

The chain couples TRBV18 to TRBJ2-5; D remains ambiguous. This CDR3 comprises 15 residues. Deletions cut 0 bases from V and 5 bases from J, with 13 bases between. Germline CDR1 reads KGHSH; CDR2 reads LQKENI. The CDR3 DNA is TGTGCCAGCTCACCACCCAACCCCTGGACGGAGACCCAGTACTTC. Translating it yields CASSPPNPWTETQYF. Using reference TRBV18 and TRBJ2-5 for the parts outside the CDR3, the full variable domain is NAGVMQNPRHLVRRRGQEARLRCSPMKGHSHVYWYRQLPEEGLKFMVYLQKENIIDESGMPKERFSAEFPKEGPSILRIQQVVRGDSAAYFCASSPPNPWTETQYFGPGTRLLVL.

The chain combines TRBV5-1 with TRBJ1-2; D unresolved. CDR3 size: 18 residues. Looked up from germline, CDR1 is SGHRS and CDR2 is YFSETQ. V lost 2 bases and J lost 8, with 28 bases in between. Written as DNA, the CDR3 is TGCGCCAGCAGCTTTCCAGGCCCTGAAGGGCTCCCCGGCGAGGGCTACACCTTC. This gives the protein CASSFPGPEGLPGEGYTF.

Concerning this clone: The same CDR3 also results from other DNA sequences found in this sample. The chain recombines TRBV7-6 with TRBJ2-7; the D is unclear. The V gene lost 1 base and the J gene lost 6 bases, with 19 bases spanning the gap. The germline CDR1 and CDR2 sequences are SGHVS and FNYEAQ. The CDR3 has 16 amino acids. The CDR3 loop is CASSLGPRARGSEQYF. The CDR3 nucleotides are TGTGCCAGCAGCTTAGGACCAAGGGCCAGAGGCAGCGAGCAGTACTTC.

This chain links TRBV7-8 with TRBJ2-6; perhaps TRBD2 as D (5 bases). The CDR3 is 17 amino acids. Germline CDR1 is SGHVS and CDR2 is FQNEAQ. V lost 1 base to trimming and J lost 1 base, with 11 bases between them. CDR3: CASSLGTGSSGANVLTF. DNA for the CDR3: TGTGCCAGCAGCTTAGGGACGGGGTCTTCTGGGGCCAACGTCCTGACTTTC.

The rearrangement uses TRBV19 and TRBJ2-7, with D maybe TRBD1 (6 bases). The CDR3 spans 14 residues. Germline CDR1 LNHDA, CDR2 SQIVND (reference sequence). The germline V and J ends were trimmed by 1 base and 2 bases, with 9 bases remaining between them. The CDR3 reads CASSIAGTTYEQYF. CDR3 coding DNA: TGTGCCAGTAGTATAGCCGGGACAACCTACGAGCAGTACTTC.

The rearrangement joins TRBV7-2 to TRBJ1-6; a weak D match, TRBD1 (5 bases). The CDR3 length is 17 residues. Germline V gene sequence: CDR1 SGHTA, CDR2 FQGNSA. V was shortened by 1 base and J by 3 bases, with 13 bases between the two germline ends. This chain's CDR3 is CASSLVGGRSYNSPLHF. Written as DNA, the CDR3 is TGTGCCAGCAGCTTAGTGGGGGGAAGGAGCTATAATTCACCCCTCCACTTT.

The J gene is TRBJ1-1, the V gene TRBV5-4, with D uncertain. CDR1 SGHNT and CDR2 YYREEE come from the germline V gene (reference sequence). The CDR3 has 13 amino acids. V shed 0 bases and J shed 1 base, with 4 bases lying between them. The CDR3 coding sequence is TGTGCCAGCAGCTTGGGCGAGAACACTGAAGCTTTCTTT. It specifies CASSLGENTEAFF.

V gene TRBV27 combines with J gene TRBJ2-5; possible D gene TRBD2, 5 bases. Germline V gene data show CDR1 as MNHEY and CDR2 as SMNVEV (reference sequence). The V end was cut by 6 bases, the J end by 6 bases, with 20 bases between. This CDR3 has 15 residues. The CDR3 DNA is TGTGCCAGCAGGGCGGCGACGGGAAGCACAAAGACCCAGTACTTC. Its protein is CASRAATGSTKTQYF.

The chain combines TRBV6-5 with TRBJ2-1; 8 nucleotides line up with TRBD1. The CDR3 sequence is 14 residues long. The V segment lost 9 bases and the J segment 3 bases; nucleotides outside the gene matches: 7. Germline values: CDR1 MNHEY, CDR2 SVGAGI. CDR3 sequence (DNA): TGTGCCAGTACCACCACAGGGGGCTACAATGAGCAGTTCTTC. Encoded protein: CASTTTGGYNEQFF.

The chain has TRBV6-1 and TRBJ2-4; TRBD1 might be the D (6 bases). This CDR3 comprises 16 residues. The germline CDR1 and CDR2 sequences are MNHNS and SASEGT. V gave up 1 base and J gave up 7 bases, with 17 bases separating them. This chain's CDR3 is CASSEGGSTGLNIQYF. CDR3 DNA: TGTGCCAGCAGTGAAGGGGGATCAACAGGGTTGAACATTCAGTACTTC.

The chain uses TRBV4-3 and TRBJ1-2; TRBD1 is a possible D gene (6 bases). The V and J ends lost 0 bases and 8 bases respectively, with 16 bases between them. Germline V gene data show CDR1 as LGHNA and CDR2 as YSLEER. This CDR3 has 15 residues. CDR3 nucleotides: TGCGCCAGCAGCCAAGATCCCTGGAGGGGGGACGGCTACACCTTC. This codes for CASSQDPWRGDGYTF.

The chain combines TRBV6-2 or TRBV6-3 with TRBJ2-5; maybe TRBD2 (6 bases). V was clipped by 0 bases and J by 7 bases, with 15 bases between them. Per the germline V gene, CDR1 is MNHEY and CDR2 is SVGEGT. The CDR3 runs to 15 residues. This chain's CDR3 is CASSYSGGGRGTQYF. CDR3 nucleotide sequence: TGTGCCAGCAGTTACTCAGGCGGAGGGCGGGGGACCCAGTACTTC.

For the CDR3, the DNA is TGCGCCAGCACGGAAGGGGGATCGCGAGTGACCAATGGCTACACCTTC. It translates to CASTEGGSRVTNGYTF. The J gene is TRBJ1-2, the V gene TRBV5-1; D is perhaps TRBD1 (6 bases). The V end was cut by 6 bases, the J end by 6 bases, with 24 bases between. This CDR3 has 16 amino acids. The V gene's germline CDR1 is SGHRS and CDR2 YFSETQ.

The gene calls are TRBV3-1 (or the pseudogene TRBV3-2) and TRBJ2-3, with D possibly TRBD2 on 6 matching bases. The CDR3 is 16 residues long. V was trimmed by 3 bases and J by 4 bases, leaving 17 bases between them. Looked up from germline, CDR1 is LGHDT and CDR2 is YNNKEL (reference sequence). The CDR3 spells CASSQWGDSGPDTQYF. The DNA of the CDR3 is TGTGCCAGCAGCCAGTGGGGGGATTCGGGGCCAGATACGCAGTATTTT.

This chain joins TRBV25-1 and TRBJ1-2; D unresolved. CDR1 is MGHDK and CDR2 is SYGVNS in the germline V gene. The V end lost 5 bases, the J end lost 4 bases, and 8 bases lay between the germline ends. This CDR3 comprises 12 residues. CDR3 loop: CASSPGGYGYTF. Written as DNA, the CDR3 is TGTGCCAGCAGTCCGGGTGGCTATGGCTACACCTTC.

The chain recombines TRBV18 with TRBJ2-1; unclear D gene. Germline CDR1 reads KGHSH; CDR2 reads LQKENI. V was shortened by 1 base and J by 5 bases, with 9 bases between the two germline ends. CDR3 length: 14 residues. CDR3 protein: CASSPRRADNEQFF. The CDR3 coding sequence is TGTGCCAGCTCACCACGAAGGGCAGACAATGAGCAGTTCTTC.

The chain links TRBV7-6 to TRBJ1-1; the D is unclear. Germline V gene sequence: CDR1 SGHVS, CDR2 FNYEAQ. The CDR3 has 13 residues. With 5 bases removed from V and 0 bases from J, the gap between germline ends came to 7 bases. The chain's CDR3 is CASSTQLNTEAFF. The CDR3 coding sequence is TGTGCCAGCAGCACCCAGTTGAACACTGAAGCTTTCTTT.